This entry lists 27 T cell receptor beta chains sequenced from one sample in a study of blood T cells in healthy people across ages. A second PCR of roughly 7 to 11 cycles used a sample-barcoded 5' primer and a J-beta primer mix. TCRdb independently ran MiXCR on the 5' RACE reads; one entry per CDR3 protein. The data show 1.8 million or so distinct CDR3 sequences, around 40% seen once. Input material: blood. Receptors originate from a human donor in good health.

This chain links TRBV12-3 or TRBV12-4 with TRBJ1-5; 10 bases agree with TRBD1. Trimming took 7 bases from V and 2 from J; bases not matched to a gene: 8. The CDR3 consists of 16 residues. The CDR3 reads CASTDRGHRGNQPQHF. CDR3 bases: TGTGCCAGCACCGACAGGGGGCATCGGGGCAATCAGCCCCAGCATTTT.

The chain uses TRBV20-1 and TRBJ2-7, with 8 bases that match TRBD1. Germline-derived CDR1 and CDR2 are DFQATT and SNEGSKA (reference sequence). The J segment lost 8 bases and the V segment lost 0 bases, leaving 12 bases of the junction unmatched. The CDR3 consists of 15 residues. CDR3 in amino acids: CSARDPGQGFPQQYF. The CDR3 nucleotides read TGCAGTGCTAGAGATCCAGGACAGGGATTCCCCCAGCAGTACTTC.

The chain is built from TRBV29-1 and TRBJ1-1, with D perhaps matching TRBD1 (5 bases). This CDR3 spans 14 amino acids. V lost 4 bases and J 2 bases, leaving 14 bases between the germline ends. CDR1 SQVTM and CDR2 ANQGSEA come from the germline V gene. The CDR3 loop is CSVGRRQSNTEAFF. DNA of the CDR3: TGCAGCGTTGGACGCAGACAGTCTAACACTGAAGCTTTCTTT.

The genes are TRBV5-1 and TRBJ2-4; possibly TRBD1 or TRBD2 for D (5 bases each). Near its end, the DNA agrees better with TRBJ2-7, so the J call may be wrong. Germline values: CDR1 SGHRS, CDR2 YFSETQ. The CDR3 sequence is 15 residues long. The CDR3 DNA reads as TGCGCCAGCAGCTTGGAGGGACGGATCTCCTACGAGCAGTACTTC. Translation: CASSLEGRISYEQYF.

The chain employs TRBV4-3 and TRBJ2-3, with a tentative D call TRBD1 (7 bases). Germline-derived CDR1 and CDR2 are LGHNA and YSLEER. There are 16 residues in the CDR3. V dropped 0 bases and J dropped 4 bases, with 14 bases sitting between them. This CDR3 reads CASSQDTGEVPDTQYF. CDR3 DNA: TGCGCCAGCAGCCAAGACACAGGGGAGGTCCCAGATACGCAGTATTTT.

The chain recombines TRBV9 with TRBJ2-2; 9 bases are a match to TRBD2. CDR1 is SGDLS, CDR2 YYNGEE, per germline. Trimming took 0 bases from V and 2 from J; bases not matched to a gene: 2. This CDR3 has 16 residues. The CDR3 is CASSVDSGGNTGELFF. In nucleotides, the CDR3 is TGTGCCAGCAGCGTAGATAGCGGGGGAAACACCGGGGAGCTGTTTTTT.

This sequence joins TRBV20-1 and TRBJ2-7; D may be TRBD1 or TRBD2 (5 bases each). With the DNA end fitting TRBJ2-5 better, the J assignment may be wrong. This CDR3 contains 14 residues. The V gene's germline CDR1 is DFQATT and CDR2 SNEGSKA (reference sequence). The CDR3 spells CSARDAAGSETQYF. The CDR3 coding sequence is TGCAGTGCTAGAGATGCGGCAGGGAGTGAGACCCAGTACTTC.

This clonotype was found a few times. The chain couples TRBV20-1 to TRBJ2-3; TRBD1 matches 7 bases. The germline V gene encodes CDR1 DFQATT and CDR2 SNEGSKA (reference sequence). V shed 0 bases and J 0 bases; nucleotides not matched to a gene: 3. The CDR3 runs 15 residues. CDR3 bases: TGCAGTGCTAGAGAAGGGGGCAGTAGCACAGATACGCAGTATTTT. Amino acids: CSAREGGSSTDTQYF.

As regards this clonotype: Given a much more abundant clone one base away, this may be a read error. The chain links TRBV2 to TRBJ1-2; D gene unclear. This CDR3 spans 12 amino acids. Germline V gene sequence: CDR1 SNHLY, CDR2 FYNNEI. The CDR3 loop is CACSEIGLGYTF. The CDR3 DNA follows: TGTGCCTGCAGTGAAATAGGGCTGGGCTACACCTTC.

The chain links TRBV29-1 to TRBJ1-1; D is unresolved. CDR3 length equals 10 residues. The germline V gene has CDR1 SQVTM and CDR2 ANQGSEA. The V end lost 4 bases, the J end lost 8 bases, and 8 bases lay between the germline ends. The CDR3 sequence: CSVVVSEAFF. Written as DNA, the CDR3 is TGCAGCGTTGTGGTGAGCGAAGCTTTCTTT.

This clonotype was seen a few times. This chain connects TRBV4-2 to TRBJ2-4; perhaps D is TRBD1 or TRBD2 (5 bases each). Trimming took off 3 bases at V and 3 bases at J, with 12 bases between the two ends. CDR3 length: 15 residues. Looked up from germline, CDR1 is LGHNA and CDR2 is YNFKEQ. The CDR3 sequence is CASSQAGTDKNIQYF. The CDR3, as DNA: TGTGCCAGCAGCCAGGCCGGGACGGACAAAAACATTCAGTACTTC.

This clonotype was counted between two and nine times. The V call is TRBV30, the J call TRBJ2-1; D unclear. Between the trimmed V and J ends, which lost 0 bases and 10 bases, there was a span of 10 bases. CDR1 and CDR2 (germline): GTSNPN, SVGIG (reference sequence). This CDR3 spans 12 amino acids. For the CDR3, the DNA is TGTGCCTGGAGTGTACTCGGTCCGGAGCAGTTCTTC. It codes for CAWSVLGPEQFF.

This clonotype was seen a few times. J is TRBJ1-2 and V is TRBV7-3; 9 bases align to TRBD1. Germline V gene data show CDR1 as SGHTA and CDR2 as FQGTGA. The CDR3 is 14 amino acids. J gave up 5 bases and V 5 bases, and 6 bases lay outside the gene matches. CDR3 DNA: TGTGCCAGCAGCCCGGTCGGACAGGGGTATGGCTACACCTTC. Its translation: CASSPVGQGYGYTF.

This clonotype showed up just a few times. This sequence joins TRBV24-1 and TRBJ2-2; the D call may be TRBD1 or TRBD2 (6 bases each). The CDR3 is made up of 13 amino acids. CDR1 is KGHDR, CDR2 SFDVKD, per germline. V was clipped by 9 bases and J by 1 base, with 8 bases between them. CDR3 DNA sequence: TGTGCCACCGGGGGGCTGAACACCGGGGAGCTGTTTTTT. It codes for CATGGLNTGELFF.

In its sample, this clonotype was seen a few times. This chain links TRBV3-1 with TRBJ2-3; TRBD2 agrees at 10 bases. The CDR3 has 17 residues. Germline CDR1 is LGHDT and CDR2 is YNNKEL (reference sequence). J gave up 7 bases and V 3 bases, and 13 bases lay outside the gene matches. The CDR3 protein is CASSQGRLAGPLNTQYF. The DNA for the CDR3 is TGTGCCAGCAGCCAGGGAAGACTAGCGGGCCCCCTTAATACGCAGTATTTT.

CDR3 coding DNA: TGTGCCAGCAGTGCCTCCGGGACAGGGGGGGCGCATGAGCAGTTCTTC. Translation gives CASSASGTGGAHEQFF. This chain uses TRBV6-4 with TRBJ2-1, with TRBD1 identical over 11 bases. Unmatched junction bases numbered 10, after V lost 4 bases and J lost 8 bases. The CDR3 sequence is 16 residues long. Germline loops: CDR1 MRHNA, CDR2 SNTAGT.

The chain joins TRBV5-4 to TRBJ1-2; D unresolved. Germline V gives CDR1 SGHNT, CDR2 YYREEE (reference sequence). This CDR3 has 14 amino acids. Trimming pared 4 bases from V and 12 bases from J, leaving 22 bases between. CDR3 bases: TGTGCCAGCAGCGGTCAGTATGATAACTACGGCCACACCTTC. It encodes CASSGQYDNYGHTF. Supplemented by reference TRBV5-4 and TRBJ1-2, the full variable domain reads ETGVTQSPTHLIKTRGQQVTLRCSSQSGHNTVSWYQQALGQGPQFIFQYYREEENGRGNFPPRFSGLQFPNYSSELNVNALELDDSALYLCASSGQYDNYGHTFGSGTRLTVV.

This rearrangement joins TRBV29-1 to TRBJ2-1; 7 bases are a match to TRBD2. From germline, CDR1 is SQVTM and CDR2 ANQGSEA. This CDR3 has 14 amino acids. V shed 7 bases and J 5 bases; nucleotides not matched to a gene: 11. The CDR3 coding sequence is TGCAGCGCTCCTGGGGGGGAACACAACAATGAGCAGTTCTTC. Translating gives CSAPGGEHNNEQFF.

This clonotype was seen a handful of times. The chain employs TRBV20-1 and TRBJ1-1, with 9 bases matching TRBD1. The CDR3 extends over 14 amino acids. V was clipped by 5 bases and J by 1 base; unmatched bases: 5. The germline V gene has CDR1 DFQATT and CDR2 SNEGSKA (reference sequence). The CDR3 here is CSAYGTGSNTEAFF. CDR3 DNA sequence: TGCAGTGCTTACGGGACAGGGTCGAACACTGAAGCTTTCTTT.

The chain combines TRBV11-2 with TRBJ2-3, with D perhaps matching TRBD2 (7 bases). The ends were cut back, 6 bases at V and 2 bases at J, with 21 bases in the middle. This CDR3 has 17 amino acids. The germline V gene encodes CDR1 SGHAT and CDR2 FQNNGV. In DNA, the CDR3 is TGTGCCAGCAGACGCAAAACGGCGGGGGCGCTCACAGATACGCAGTATTTT. It translates to CASRRKTAGALTDTQYF.

This CDR3 reads CASSATGTDGYTF. Written as DNA, the CDR3 is TGTGCCAGCAGCGCAACAGGGACAGATGGCTACACCTTC. This chain connects TRBV7-2 to TRBJ1-2; 7 nucleotides match TRBD1. Germline V gene sequence: CDR1 SGHTA, CDR2 FQGNSA. The CDR3 is 13 amino acids. V was clipped by 5 bases and J by 6 bases; unmatched bases: 6.

This chain links TRBV27 with TRBJ2-7; tentative D call: TRBD2 (6 bases). Germline V lookup: CDR1 MNHEY, CDR2 SMNVEV (reference sequence). V lost 6 bases to trimming and J lost 7 bases, with 10 bases between them. This CDR3 is 11 amino acids long. This CDR3 reads CASRWAGEQYF. The CDR3 DNA follows: TGTGCCAGCAGGTGGGCGGGGGAGCAGTACTTC.

This CDR3 is CASSLDVPGTGNGYTF. The DNA for the CDR3 is TGTGCCAGCAGCTTAGATGTCCCCGGGACAGGGAATGGCTACACCTTC. This sequence joins TRBV7-2 and TRBJ1-2, with 9 bases aligning to TRBD1. From germline, CDR1 is SGHTA and CDR2 FQGNSA. After removal of 1 base from V and 6 bases from J, the junction contained 9 bases not matched to a gene. This CDR3 has 16 amino acids.

The chain has TRBV6-6 and TRBJ1-4; D is undetermined. The CDR3 consists of 12 residues. V was pared by 3 bases and J by 8 bases, with 7 bases between. The V gene's germline CDR1 is MNHNY and CDR2 SVGAGI (reference sequence). The CDR3 bases are TGTGCCAGCAGTTATCTCGGCGAAAAACTGTTTTTT. Its protein is CASSYLGEKLFF.

The V and J genes are TRBV5-1 and TRBJ2-5; D possibly corresponds to TRBD1 (8 bases). In germline, CDR1 is SGHRS, CDR2 YFSETQ. The CDR3 loop spans 14 amino acids. Between the trimmed V and J ends, which lost 4 bases and 11 bases, there was a span of 21 bases. The CDR3 nucleotides read TGCGCCAGCAGCGGCCCGGACAGGGACTACGGGCAGTACTTC. It yields the protein CASSGPDRDYGQYF.

CDR3 nucleotide sequence: TGTGCCAGCAGCTTGGGGAGGGGGGAAATGCAGCCCCAGCATTTT. Protein product: CASSLGRGEMQPQHF. The rearrangement links TRBV7-2 to TRBJ1-5; possible D gene TRBD1, 6 bases. In germline, CDR1 is SGHTA, CDR2 FQGNSA. Between the trimmed V and J ends, which lost 3 bases and 7 bases, there was a span of 16 bases. This CDR3 has 15 residues.

V and J are TRBV4-2 and TRBJ1-2, with D maybe TRBD1 (5 bases). Germline CDR1 LGHNA, CDR2 YNFKEQ. V lost 0 bases and J 3 bases, leaving 17 bases between the germline ends. CDR3 size: 17 residues. The CDR3 protein is CASSQDRDRTAYYGYTF. The CDR3, as DNA: TGTGCCAGCAGCCAAGATAGGGACCGGACGGCATACTATGGCTACACCTTC.